Below are 8 T cell receptor beta chains sequenced from a single sample in a study of CD8 T cells in Susac syndrome. Random hexamers were used to reverse transcribe an amount of roughly 0.45 to 1 ug RNA. MiXCR, run by TCRdb on the immunoSEQ multiplex PCR reads, gives a single entry per CDR3 protein. The sample comprises fewer than 350,000 distinct CDR3 sequences, about 90% of which are singletons, and around 0.07% rests with the top ten. The sequencing sample was made of CD4+ T cells from PBMCs. These receptors were taken from a human donor with multiple sclerosis.

V and J are TRBV7-9 and TRBJ2-7; 10 nucleotides agree with TRBD1. The J segment lost 3 bases and the V segment lost 1 base, leaving 3 bases of the junction unmatched. Germline V gives CDR1 SEHNR, CDR2 FQNEAQ (reference sequence). The CDR3 length is 15 residues. The CDR3 DNA reads as TGTGCCAGCAGCTTAGGGACAGGGGGTCTCTACGAGCAGTACTTC. This translates into CASSLGTGGLYEQYF.

This clonotype was seen only once. V usage is TRBV15 and J usage is TRBJ2-7, with D uncertain. CDR1 and CDR2 from the germline V gene are LNHNV and YYDKDF (reference sequence). V lost 4 bases to trimming and J lost 0 bases, with 16 bases between them. The CDR3 runs to 16 residues. The CDR3 region has the DNA TGTGCCACCAGCATGGGGTCAGGCAGAAGCTCCTACGAGCAGTACTTC. Its protein product is CATSMGSGRSSYEQYF.

The rearrangement uses TRBV18 and TRBJ1-5; D unresolved. Germline V gene sequence: CDR1 KGHSH, CDR2 LQKENI. CDR3 length: 17 amino acids. Trimming took 2 bases from V and 1 from J, leaving 15 bases between them. Here the CDR3 reads CASSPIPRSGSNQPQHF. CDR3 DNA sequence: TGTGCCAGCTCACCAATTCCCAGGTCGGGGAGCAATCAGCCCCAGCATTTT.

The rearrangement uses TRBV3-1 and TRBJ1-2, with D unclear. The CDR3 has 14 amino acids. Germline V lookup: CDR1 LGHDT, CDR2 YNNKEL (reference sequence). Trimming stripped 0 bases from V and 1 base from J, with 6 bases between. CDR3 nucleotides: TGTGCCAGCAGCCAAGAGGCCAGTAACTATGGCTACACCTTC. Encoded protein: CASSQEASNYGYTF.

The chain employs TRBV20-1 and TRBJ2-3; D call uncertain. Germline CDR1 and CDR2: DFQATT and SNEGSKA (reference sequence). The V gene lost 1 base and the J gene lost 1 base, with 9 bases spanning the gap. The length of the CDR3 is 14 residues. Here the CDR3 DNA reads TGCAGTGCTAGAGTCCTTGAGGGCACAGATACGCAGTATTTT. This sequence encodes CSARVLEGTDTQYF.

The chain links TRBV5-1 to TRBJ2-2, with TRBD1 as a possible D gene (5 bases). Per the germline V gene, CDR1 is SGHRS and CDR2 is YFSETQ. The V gene lost 0 bases and the J gene lost 3 bases, with 9 bases spanning the gap. This CDR3 contains 15 residues. CDR3 DNA: TGCGCCAGCAGCTTGGCCGTAGGGGACACCGGGGAGCTGTTTTTT. Its protein is CASSLAVGDTGELFF. Together with reference TRBV5-1 and TRBJ2-2, the CDR3 gives the full variable domain: KAGVTQTPRYLIKTRGQQVTLSCSPISGHRSVSWYQQTPGQGLQFLFEYFSETQRNKGNFPGRFSGRQFSNSRSEMNVSTLELGDSALYLCASSLAVGDTGELFFGEGSRLTVL.

The J gene is TRBJ2-1, the V gene TRBV7-9; weak D call: TRBD2 (5 bases). Germline CDR1 and CDR2: SEHNR and FQNEAQ (reference sequence). Deletions cut 6 bases from V and 8 bases from J, with 20 bases between. There are 15 residues in the CDR3. The CDR3 coding sequence is TGTGCCAGCAGTTTGCCGGGAACAACGAGCTATGAGCAGTTCTTC. This translates into CASSLPGTTSYEQFF. Together with reference TRBV7-9 and TRBJ2-1, the CDR3 gives the full variable domain: DTGVSQNPRHKITKRGQNVTFRCDPISEHNRLYWYRQTLGQGPEFLTYFQNEAQLEKSRLLSDRFSAERPKGSFSTLEIQRTEQGDSAMYLCASSLPGTTSYEQFFGPGTRLTVL.

The V call is TRBV24-1, the J call TRBJ2-3; 9 bases map to TRBD1. V lost 3 bases and J lost 2; bases outside the gene matches: 5. The CDR3 length is 16 residues. CDR1 and CDR2 from the germline V gene are KGHDR and SFDVKD. In DNA form, the CDR3 reads TGTGCCACCAGTGATGGGACAGGGAGTATCACAGATACGCAGTATTTT. It codes for CATSDGTGSITDTQYF.